This T cell receptor beta chain was recovered during a study of blood T cell repertoires in COVID-19. The wider study: The samples span acute and convalescent COVID-19 from the United States, Italy and Spain. T cells, B-cell-depleted T cells, or PBMCs provided the cDNA or gDNA that served as material.

Methods used by the authors: Amplification from reference gene primers served as the basis for estimated nucleated cell counts. Assay: immunoSEQ multiplex PCR; the TCRdb copy retains only in-frame clones and omits some. Clonal size and the V and J genes are those of that table, whereas D and trimming came from the DNA. Counted here are hundreds of thousands of clones, around 88% occurring once; the ten biggest clones make up 4% to 5.5%. This receptor was taken from a woman under 40 with acute or convalescent COVID-19. Sequenced input: peripheral blood.

CDR3 loop: CASSQDGTGRTYEQYF. CDR3 sequence (DNA): TGTGCCAGCAGCCAAGATGGGACAGGAAGGACCTACGAGCAGTACTTC. V and J are TRBV14 and TRBJ2-7; 8 nucleotides align to TRBD1. Unmatched junction bases numbered 6, after V lost 0 bases and J lost 2 bases. Germline V gives CDR1 SGHDN, CDR2 FVKESK. The CDR3 spans 16 residues.